The sequence of this TCR beta chain was determined in a study of blood T cell repertoires in COVID-19. Background on the study: COVID-19 samples, acute and convalescent, were from the United States, Italy and Spain. In each case, the material was cDNA or gDNA derived from T cells, B-cell-depleted T cells, or PBMCs.

The CDR3 has 16 amino acids. V was clipped by 4 bases and J by 5 bases; unmatched bases: 8. Germline values: CDR1 LNHNV, CDR2 YYDKDF (reference sequence). In the authors' workflow: From reference gene primer amplification, estimates of nucleated cell counts were derived. This table comes from immunoSEQ multiplex PCR, and its TCRdb copy is limited to in-frame clones, with some not included. That table gives V, J and clone size, and the DNA gave D and trimming. Among over 150,000 clones listed, about 82% were seen once. Source material: peripheral blood. V gene TRBV15 combines with J gene TRBJ2-2; 9 bases are a match to TRBD1. This clonotype was sampled from a man aged 50-60 years with active or convalescent COVID-19. This CDR3 reads CATSTQGALMTGELFF. CDR3 bases: TGTGCCACCAGCACACAGGGGGCGTTAATGACCGGGGAGCTGTTTTTT. The full variable domain, in which reference TRBV15 and TRBJ2-2 provide the parts outside the CDR3, is DAMVIQNPRYQVTQFGKPVTLSCSQTLNHNVMYWYQQKSSQAPKLLFHYYDKDFNNEADTPDNFQSRRPNTSFCFLDIRSPGLGDTAMYLCATSTQGALMTGELFFGEGSRLTVL.